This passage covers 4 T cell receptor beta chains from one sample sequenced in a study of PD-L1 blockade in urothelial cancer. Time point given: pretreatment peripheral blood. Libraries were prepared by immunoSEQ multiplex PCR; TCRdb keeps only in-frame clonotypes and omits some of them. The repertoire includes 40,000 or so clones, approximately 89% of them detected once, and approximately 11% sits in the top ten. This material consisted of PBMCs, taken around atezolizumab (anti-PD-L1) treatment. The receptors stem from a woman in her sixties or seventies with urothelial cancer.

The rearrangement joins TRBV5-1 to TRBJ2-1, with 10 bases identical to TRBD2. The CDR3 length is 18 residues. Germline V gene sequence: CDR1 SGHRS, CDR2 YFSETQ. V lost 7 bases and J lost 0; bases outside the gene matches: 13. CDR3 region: CASGGTSGVPSSYNEQFF. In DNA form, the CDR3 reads TGCGCCAGCGGGGGTACTAGCGGGGTTCCTAGCTCCTACAATGAGCAGTTCTTC.

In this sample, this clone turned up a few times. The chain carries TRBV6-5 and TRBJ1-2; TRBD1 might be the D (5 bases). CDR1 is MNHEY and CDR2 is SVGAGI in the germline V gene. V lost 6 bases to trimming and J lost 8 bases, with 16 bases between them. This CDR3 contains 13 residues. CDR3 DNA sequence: TGTGCCAGCAGGCGCGGGGGGGTAAGGGGCTACACCTTC. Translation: CASRRGGVRGYTF.

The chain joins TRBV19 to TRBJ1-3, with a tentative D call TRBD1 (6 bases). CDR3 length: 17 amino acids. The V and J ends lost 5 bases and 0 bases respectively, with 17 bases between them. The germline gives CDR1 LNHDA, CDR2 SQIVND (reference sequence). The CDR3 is CASSLRDTTYSGNTIYF. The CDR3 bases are TGTGCCAGTAGTTTAAGGGACACGACTTACTCTGGAAACACCATATATTTT.

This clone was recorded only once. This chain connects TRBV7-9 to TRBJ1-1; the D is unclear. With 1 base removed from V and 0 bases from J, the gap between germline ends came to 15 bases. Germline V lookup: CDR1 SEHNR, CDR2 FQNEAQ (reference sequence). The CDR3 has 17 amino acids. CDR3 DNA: TGTGCCAGCAGCTTAGGTTCACAGCCTCGCATGAACACTGAAGCTTTCTTT. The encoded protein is CASSLGSQPRMNTEAFF.